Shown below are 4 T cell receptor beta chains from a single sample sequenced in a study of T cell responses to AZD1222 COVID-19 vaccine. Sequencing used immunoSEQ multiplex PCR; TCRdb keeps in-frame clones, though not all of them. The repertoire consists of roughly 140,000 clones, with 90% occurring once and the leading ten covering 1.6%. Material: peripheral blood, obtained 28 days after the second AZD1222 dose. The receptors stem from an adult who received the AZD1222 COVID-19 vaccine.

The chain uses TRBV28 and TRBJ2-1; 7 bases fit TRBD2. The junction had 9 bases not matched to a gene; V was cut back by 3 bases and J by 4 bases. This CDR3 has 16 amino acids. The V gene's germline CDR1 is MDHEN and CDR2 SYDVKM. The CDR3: CASSFSSGRTYNEQFF. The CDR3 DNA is TGTGCCAGCAGTTTCTCTAGCGGAAGAACTTACAATGAGCAGTTCTTC.

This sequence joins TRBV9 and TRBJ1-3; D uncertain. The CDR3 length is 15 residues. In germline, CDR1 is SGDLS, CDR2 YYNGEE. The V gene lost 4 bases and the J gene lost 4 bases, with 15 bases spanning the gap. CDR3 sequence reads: CASSPNLQPGNTIYF. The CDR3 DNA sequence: TGTGCCAGCAGCCCTAATCTCCAGCCAGGAAACACCATATATTTT.

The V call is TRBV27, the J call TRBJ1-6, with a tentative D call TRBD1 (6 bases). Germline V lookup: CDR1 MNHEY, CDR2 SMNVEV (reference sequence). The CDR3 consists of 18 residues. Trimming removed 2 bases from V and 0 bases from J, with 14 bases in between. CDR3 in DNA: TGTGCCAGCAGTTTAACTACAGGGAGGGGCTCCTATAATTCACCCCTCCACTTT. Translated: CASSLTTGRGSYNSPLHF.

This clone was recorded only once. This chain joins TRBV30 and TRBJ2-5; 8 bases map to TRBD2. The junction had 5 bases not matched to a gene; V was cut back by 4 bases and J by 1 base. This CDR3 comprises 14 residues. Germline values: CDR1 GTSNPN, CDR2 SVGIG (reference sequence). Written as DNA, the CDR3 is TGTGCCTGGACGTCGGGAGGGGGCCAAGAGACCCAGTACTTC. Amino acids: CAWTSGGGQETQYF.